Described below is a single T cell receptor beta chain sequence and its context. Antigen: not known. The data stem from a study of OX40 agonist ivuxolimab in advanced cancers. Study-level background: Patients with hepatocellular carcinoma, melanoma, renal cell or head and neck cancer made up the dose-escalation patients.

This table comes from immunoSEQ multiplex PCR, and its TCRdb copy is limited to in-frame clones, with some not included. The data show tens of thousands of clones, with 70% to 90% seen just once and over 0.35% held by the top ten. Study outcomes and limitations: In CD8+ T cells, expanded clones were on average more numerous than in CD4+.

The CDR3 consists of 15 residues. Germline loops: CDR1 MGHRA, CDR2 YSYEKL. V lost 1 base and J 2 bases, leaving 12 bases between the germline ends. The TCR originated in an adult with an advanced solid tumor such as melanoma, head and neck, liver or kidney cancer. The sample was CD4+ or CD8+ T cells sorted from blood, taken in a trial of the OX40 agonist ivuxolimab. The chain uses TRBV4-1 and TRBJ2-7, with a tentative D call TRBD2 (5 bases). In DNA form, the CDR3 reads TGCGCCAGCAGCCAAGGAGATACTAGTACCTACGAGCAGTACTTC. As protein: CASSQGDTSTYEQYF.